This T cell receptor (beta chain) was recovered during a study of blood T cell repertoires in COVID-19. Overall study: Samples taken during acute and convalescent COVID-19 were collected in the United States, Italy and Spain. From T cells, B-cell-depleted T cells, or PBMCs came the material, which was cDNA or gDNA.

Per the original data handling: Counts of nucleated cells, estimated from reference gene primer amplification, were obtained. The repertoire was sequenced with immunoSEQ multiplex PCR; TCRdb's copy has only in-frame clones and lacks some. V and J calls and clone size are as listed in that table; D and trimming were resolved from the DNA. The repertoire holds about 230,000 clones, with roughly 88% as singletons. The CDR3 totals 13 residues. The V gene end was trimmed by 11 bases and the J gene end by 0 bases; junction bases not matched to a gene: 6. Germline-derived CDR1 and CDR2 are LGHDT and YNNKEL (reference sequence).

This sequence joins TRBV3-1 (or the pseudogene TRBV3-2) and TRBJ1-1; 7 bases are a match to TRBD1. Sequencing was done on a sample of peripheral blood. The receptor was isolated from a man aged 35 to 55 with acute or convalescent COVID-19. CDR3 nucleotide sequence: TGTGCCGCCCCGACAGGGCTGAACACTGAAGCTTTCTTT. Residues: CAAPTGLNTEAFF.